A single sample is the source of the 20 T cell receptor beta chains below, sequenced in a study of T cell responses to AZD1222 COVID-19 vaccine (dated by TCRdb to about 2021). The library was built by means of the immunoSEQ multiplex PCR assay. TCRdb limited this immuneACCESS table to in-frame rearrangements with V and J called. A share of clones is missing; checked studies link under half to unresolved V genes, and the rest is unexplained. The sample data list under 130,000 clones, and approximately 88% of these were observed just once. The top ten hold around 2.3% of the sample. The time point label, as the study defines it: baseline before first vaccination. The sequenced sample was peripheral blood, obtained on day 0 of AZD1222 vaccination. The receptors were sampled from an adult in good health.

V and J are TRBV10-3 and TRBJ2-7, with D perhaps given as TRBD1 or TRBD2 (5 bases each). Germline V gives CDR1 ENHRY, CDR2 SYGVKD. This CDR3 region has 12 residues. The CDR3 DNA reads as TGTGCTGGGGGAGAGTCAAACTACGAGCAGTACTTC. This codes for CAGGESNYEQYF.

A single count supports this clone. The chain employs TRBV25-1 and TRBJ1-4; weak D call: TRBD1 (5 bases). CDR3 length equals 18 residues. CDR1 and CDR2 (germline): MGHDK, SYGVNS. With 3 bases removed from V and 8 bases from J, the gap between germline ends came to 25 bases. The CDR3 DNA sequence: TGTGCCAGCAGTGATGGTAGGGGCTTTAGGGCTGTCGACGAAAAACTGTTTTTT. It yields the protein CASSDGRGFRAVDEKLFF.

CDR3 residues: CASSVTGAGGYTF. CDR3 sequence (DNA): TGTGCCAGCAGTGTCACAGGGGCGGGTGGCTACACCTTC. The rearrangement links TRBV2 to TRBJ1-2; 7 bases agree with TRBD1. Germline CDR1 is SNHLY and CDR2 is FYNNEI. V was pared by 4 bases and J by 7 bases, with 6 bases of the junction left unmatched. The CDR3 covers 13 residues.

This clone was observed a few times. V and J are TRBV5-6 and TRBJ1-6, with D perhaps TRBD1 (5 bases). Per the germline V gene, CDR1 is SGHDT and CDR2 is YYEEEE. The CDR3 runs to 15 residues. Trimming cost V 3 bases and J 5 bases, with 12 bases left between them. The CDR3 loop is CASSSPGTDNSPLHF. In DNA, the CDR3 is TGTGCCAGCAGCTCCCCGGGGACTGATAATTCACCCCTCCACTTT.

V usage is TRBV5-6 and J usage is TRBJ1-2; D gene uncertain. The V gene's germline CDR1 is SGHDT and CDR2 YYEEEE. The CDR3 extends over 14 amino acids. With 0 bases removed from V and 3 bases from J, the gap between germline ends came to 9 bases. The CDR3 nucleotides are TGTGCCAGCAGCTTGGCTGGCAGCCACTATGGCTACACCTTC. This gives the protein CASSLAGSHYGYTF.

The genes are TRBV4-1 and TRBJ1-1, with D possibly being TRBD1 (6 bases). V lost 0 bases and J lost 6, with 11 bases in between. CDR1 MGHRA and CDR2 YSYEKL come from the germline V gene. There are 14 residues in the CDR3. The DNA for the CDR3 is TGCGCCAGCAGCCAAGAGGGAGGGGGGTCTGAAGCTTTCTTT. Its translation is CASSQEGGGSEAFF.

This chain links TRBV5-1 with TRBJ2-1; D not resolved. CDR3 length: 14 residues. Trimming stripped 0 bases from V and 6 bases from J, with 10 bases between. The germline V gene encodes CDR1 SGHRS and CDR2 YFSETQ. CDR3 nucleotides: TGCGCCAGCAGCTTGGGACATCGGGCCAATGAGCAGTTCTTC. This gives the protein CASSLGHRANEQFF.

This chain joins TRBV4-1 and TRBJ1-1, with 9 bases fitting TRBD1. This CDR3 region has 14 residues. The J segment lost 7 bases and the V segment lost 2 bases, leaving 5 bases of the junction unmatched. CDR1 is MGHRA and CDR2 is YSYEKL in the germline V gene. CDR3 coding DNA: TGCGCCAGCAGCCAACCGACAGGGGGATATGAAGCTTTCTTT. Encoded protein: CASSQPTGGYEAFF.

The chain couples TRBV11-2 to TRBJ2-1; D ambiguous. The CDR3 covers 16 residues. Germline assignment: CDR1 SGHAT and CDR2 FQNNGV. The V end lost 4 bases, the J end lost 0 bases, and 13 bases lay between the germline ends. CDR3 in amino acids: CASSSWELGSYNEQFF. CDR3 DNA sequence: TGTGCCAGCAGCTCGTGGGAATTAGGCTCCTACAATGAGCAGTTCTTC.

This clone was counted once. This chain uses TRBV3-1 (or the pseudogene TRBV3-2) with TRBJ2-2; D ambiguous. Germline CDR1 LGHDT, CDR2 YNNKEL (reference sequence). The CDR3 is made up of 14 amino acids. Trimming removed 2 bases from V and 1 base from J, with 5 bases in between. CDR3 nucleotide sequence: TGTGCCAGCAGCCAAAACGGGAACACCGGGGAGCTGTTTTTT. It yields the protein CASSQNGNTGELFF.

The chain joins TRBV6-2 or TRBV6-3 to TRBJ2-1, with 7 positions matching TRBD2. Germline V gives CDR1 MNHEY, CDR2 SVGEGT. The CDR3 is made up of 15 amino acids. Unmatched junction bases numbered 12, after V lost 4 bases and J lost 9 bases. For the CDR3, the DNA is TGTGCCAGCAGTTCCTCAGCGGGATACTTAGGTGAGCAGTTCTTC. Residues: CASSSSAGYLGEQFF.

The V gene is TRBV10-1, the J gene TRBJ2-1; D may be TRBD1 (6 bases). The V end was cut by 0 bases, the J end by 6 bases, with 15 bases between. This CDR3 contains 16 residues. Germline CDR1 reads WNHNN; CDR2 reads SYGVQD (reference sequence). This chain's CDR3 is CASSESGTGSFNEQFF. CDR3 DNA sequence: TGCGCCAGCAGTGAGTCGGGAACAGGGTCGTTCAATGAGCAGTTCTTC.

The rearrangement links TRBV10-3 to TRBJ2-1; the D is unclear. CDR1 ENHRY and CDR2 SYGVKD come from the germline V gene. There are 12 residues in the CDR3. Trimming took off 4 bases at V and 9 bases at J, with 10 bases between the two ends. The CDR3 loop is CAISVTDGEQFF. The CDR3 nucleotides are TGTGCCATCAGTGTGACGGACGGTGAGCAGTTCTTC.

The gene calls are TRBV11-2 and TRBJ2-1; possibly TRBD2 for D (6 bases). This CDR3 has 12 amino acids. The V and J ends lost 3 bases and 10 bases respectively, with 10 bases between them. Germline V CDR1 and CDR2: SGHAT, FQNNGV. The CDR3 sequence: CASSLETREQFF. Written as DNA, the CDR3 is TGTGCCAGCAGCTTGGAGACTAGGGAGCAGTTCTTC.

This chain uses TRBV7-3 with TRBJ1-2; a weak D match, TRBD1 (5 bases). The V gene lost 3 bases and the J gene lost 0 bases, with 11 bases spanning the gap. CDR1 is SGHTA, CDR2 FQGTGA, per germline. The CDR3 is made up of 15 amino acids. The CDR3 loop reads CASSFGAAANYGYTF. CDR3 nucleotide sequence: TGTGCCAGCAGCTTTGGGGCGGCCGCTAACTATGGCTACACCTTC.

This clone was seen more than once but under ten times. The chain employs TRBV18 and TRBJ1-2; D uncertain. The CDR3 is made up of 17 amino acids. In germline, CDR1 is KGHSH, CDR2 LQKENI. The V end lost 0 bases, the J end lost 8 bases, and 22 bases lay between the germline ends. Here the CDR3 reads CASSPPGVGSSHLGYTF. DNA of the CDR3: TGTGCCAGCTCACCACCGGGAGTGGGATCCAGTCACTTGGGCTACACCTTC.

The rearrangement joins TRBV7-6 to TRBJ2-5, with D maybe TRBD1 (5 bases). The germline V gene encodes CDR1 SGHVS and CDR2 FNYEAQ. This CDR3 comprises 13 residues. V lost 5 bases and J 1 base, leaving 8 bases between the germline ends. CDR3 amino acids: CASSRTTQETQYF. Written as DNA, the CDR3 is TGTGCCAGCAGCCGGACAACCCAAGAGACCCAGTACTTC.

This clone was counted once. The chain links TRBV28 to TRBJ2-7; a possible D gene is TRBD1 (5 bases). Germline CDR1 is MDHEN and CDR2 is SYDVKM. The CDR3 extends over 13 amino acids. Trimming took 5 bases from V and 6 from J, leaving 14 bases between them. CDR3 residues: CASSIRQFSEQYF. In nucleotides, the CDR3 is TGTGCCAGCAGTATAAGACAGTTTTCCGAGCAGTACTTC.

V usage is TRBV5-1 and J usage is TRBJ2-3; possibly TRBD2 for D (6 bases). The ends were cut back, 0 bases at V and 0 bases at J, with 14 bases in the middle. The CDR3 is 17 amino acids. Germline-derived CDR1 and CDR2 are SGHRS and YFSETQ. Written as DNA, the CDR3 is TGCGCCAGCAGCTTGGCCCCATCGGGGGTGAGCACAGATACGCAGTATTTT. Residues: CASSLAPSGVSTDTQYF.

The chain joins TRBV6-2 or TRBV6-3 to TRBJ2-5; weak D call: TRBD1 (6 bases). This CDR3 region has 12 residues. Trimming stripped 3 bases from V and 5 bases from J, with 7 bases between. Germline CDR1 and CDR2: MNHEY and SVGEGT. As DNA, the CDR3 is TGTGCCAGCAGTTATAGGGGGGAGACCCAGTACTTC. It yields the protein CASSYRGETQYF.